Included here is one T cell receptor beta chain sequence, with context. Its antigen is undetermined. Study donors comprised healthy, HIV-negative adults devoid of recent acute infection or vaccination. Each sample came from a Caucasian adult donor living in Nashville, Tennessee. Some clones are missing from TCRdb's copy, which holds only in-frame ones; the method was immunoSEQ multiplex PCR. The sample records nearly 750,000 clones, roughly 72% being singletons. Per the germline V gene, CDR1 is SNHLY and CDR2 is FYNNEI. V lost 0 bases and J 2 bases, leaving 7 bases between the germline ends. The CDR3 loop spans 15 amino acids. This sample is drawn from a study of shared clonotypes between healthy human individuals. Study-wide results and caveats: Generation probabilities of non-shared clonotypes were lower (relative to those shared by all four donors).

The chain uses TRBV2 and TRBJ1-4; D is undetermined. The sample was memory CD4+ T cells sorted from blood. Subset described: CD45RA-negative fraction. This TCR derives from a woman in her twenties or thirties in good health. The CDR3 is CASSEARITNEKLFF. CDR3 in DNA: TGTGCCAGCAGTGAAGCCCGGATTACTAATGAAAAACTGTTTTTT.